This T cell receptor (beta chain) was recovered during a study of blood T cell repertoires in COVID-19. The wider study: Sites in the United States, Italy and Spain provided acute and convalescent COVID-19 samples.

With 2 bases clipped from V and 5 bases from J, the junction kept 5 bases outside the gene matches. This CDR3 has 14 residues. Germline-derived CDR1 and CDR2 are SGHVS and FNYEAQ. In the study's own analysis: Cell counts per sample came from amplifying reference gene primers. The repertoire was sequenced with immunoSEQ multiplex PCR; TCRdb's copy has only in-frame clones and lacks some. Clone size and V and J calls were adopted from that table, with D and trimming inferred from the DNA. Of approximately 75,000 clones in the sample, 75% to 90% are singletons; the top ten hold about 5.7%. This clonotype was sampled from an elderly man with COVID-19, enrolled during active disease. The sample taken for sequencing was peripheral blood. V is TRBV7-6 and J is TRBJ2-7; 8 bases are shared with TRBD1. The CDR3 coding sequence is TGTGCCAGCAGCTTACGGACAGGGCCAAACGAGCAGTACTTC. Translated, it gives CASSLRTGPNEQYF.